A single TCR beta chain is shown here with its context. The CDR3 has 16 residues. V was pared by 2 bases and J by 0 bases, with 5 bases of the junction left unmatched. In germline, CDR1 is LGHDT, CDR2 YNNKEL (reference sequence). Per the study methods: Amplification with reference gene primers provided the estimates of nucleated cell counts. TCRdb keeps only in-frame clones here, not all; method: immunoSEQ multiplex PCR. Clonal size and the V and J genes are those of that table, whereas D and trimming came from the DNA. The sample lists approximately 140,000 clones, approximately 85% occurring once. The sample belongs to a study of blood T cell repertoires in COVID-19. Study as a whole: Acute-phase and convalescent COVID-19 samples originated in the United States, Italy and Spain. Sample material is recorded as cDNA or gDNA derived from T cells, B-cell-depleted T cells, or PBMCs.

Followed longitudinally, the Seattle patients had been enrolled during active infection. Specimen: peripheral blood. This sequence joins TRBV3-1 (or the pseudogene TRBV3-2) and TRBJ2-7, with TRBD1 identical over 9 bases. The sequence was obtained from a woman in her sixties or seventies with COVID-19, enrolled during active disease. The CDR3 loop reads CASSQKKGQGSYEQYF. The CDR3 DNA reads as TGTGCCAGCAGCCAAAAGAAGGGACAGGGCTCCTACGAGCAGTACTTC.